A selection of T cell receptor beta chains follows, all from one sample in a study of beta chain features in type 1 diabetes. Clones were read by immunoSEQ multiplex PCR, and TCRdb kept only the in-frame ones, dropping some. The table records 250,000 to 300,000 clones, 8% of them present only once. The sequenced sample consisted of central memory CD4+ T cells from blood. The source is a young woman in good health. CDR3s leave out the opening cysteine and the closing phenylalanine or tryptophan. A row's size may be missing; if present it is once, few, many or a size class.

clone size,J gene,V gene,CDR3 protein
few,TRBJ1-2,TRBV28,ASRPPSPSWDPYGYT
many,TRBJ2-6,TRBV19,ASSMALGAGANVLT
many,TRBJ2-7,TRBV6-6,ASSPAAGFSYEQY
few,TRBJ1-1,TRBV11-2,ASSLGGNRHTEAF
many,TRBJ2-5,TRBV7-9,ASDQGQRFGETQY
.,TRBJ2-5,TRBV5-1,ASRTQGEGETQY
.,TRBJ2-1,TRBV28,ASRSSGTGYNEQF
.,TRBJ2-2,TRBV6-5,ASSSRTLSGELF
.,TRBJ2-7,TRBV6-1,ASSTGTGRYEQY
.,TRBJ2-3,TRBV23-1,ASSKPRTSGHFYSTDTQY
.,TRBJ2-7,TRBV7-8,ASSLFAQAEGVYEQY
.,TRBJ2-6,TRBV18,ASSSTLFSGANVLT
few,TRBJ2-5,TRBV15,ATSRPQQGSQETQY
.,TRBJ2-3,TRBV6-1,ASRAAGGSTDTQY